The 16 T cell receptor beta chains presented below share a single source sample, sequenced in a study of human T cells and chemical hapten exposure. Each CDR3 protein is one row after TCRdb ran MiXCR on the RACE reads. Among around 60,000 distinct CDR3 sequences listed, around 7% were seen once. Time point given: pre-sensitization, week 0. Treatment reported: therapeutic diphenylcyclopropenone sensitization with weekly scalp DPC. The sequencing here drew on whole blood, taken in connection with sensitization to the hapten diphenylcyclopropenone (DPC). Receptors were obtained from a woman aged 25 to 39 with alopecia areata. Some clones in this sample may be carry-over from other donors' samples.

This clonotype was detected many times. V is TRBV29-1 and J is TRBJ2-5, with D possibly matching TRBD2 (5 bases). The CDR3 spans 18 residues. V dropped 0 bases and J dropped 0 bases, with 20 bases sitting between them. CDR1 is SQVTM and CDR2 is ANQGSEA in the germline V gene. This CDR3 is CSVEDNYGLFSYQETQYF. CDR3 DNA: TGCAGCGTTGAAGATAATTACGGACTCTTCTCCTACCAAGAGACCCAGTACTTC.

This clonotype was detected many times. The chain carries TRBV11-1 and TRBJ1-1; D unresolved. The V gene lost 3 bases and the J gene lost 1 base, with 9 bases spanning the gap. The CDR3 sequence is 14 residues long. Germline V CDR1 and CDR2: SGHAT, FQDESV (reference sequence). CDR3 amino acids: CASSFGQQNTEAFF. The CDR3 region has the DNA TGTGCCAGCAGCTTCGGGCAGCAGAACACTGAAGCTTTCTTT.

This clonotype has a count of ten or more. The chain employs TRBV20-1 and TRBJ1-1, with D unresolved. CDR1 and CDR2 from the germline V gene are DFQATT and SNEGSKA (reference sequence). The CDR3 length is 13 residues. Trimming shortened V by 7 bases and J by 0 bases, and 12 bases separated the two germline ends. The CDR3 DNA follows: TGCAGTGTTTCTATGGGAGTGAACACTGAAGCTTTCTTT. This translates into CSVSMGVNTEAFF.

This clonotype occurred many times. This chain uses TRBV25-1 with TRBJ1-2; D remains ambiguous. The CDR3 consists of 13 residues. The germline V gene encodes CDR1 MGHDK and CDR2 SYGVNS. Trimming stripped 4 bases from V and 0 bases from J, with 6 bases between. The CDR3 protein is CASSAATNYGYTF. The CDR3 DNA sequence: TGTGCCAGCAGTGCTGCTACTAACTATGGCTACACCTTC.

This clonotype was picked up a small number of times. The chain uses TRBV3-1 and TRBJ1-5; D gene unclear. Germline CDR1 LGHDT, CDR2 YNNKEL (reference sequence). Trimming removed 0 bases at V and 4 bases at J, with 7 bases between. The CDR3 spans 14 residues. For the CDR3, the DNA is TGTGCCAGCAGCCAAGAGGCGGAAAATCAGCCCCAGCATTTT. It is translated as CASSQEAENQPQHF. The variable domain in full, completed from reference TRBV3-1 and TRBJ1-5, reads DTAVSQTPKYLVTQMGNDKSIKCEQNLGHDTMYWYKQDSKKFLKIMFSYNNKELIINETVPNRFSPKSPDKAHLNLHINSLELGDSAVYFCASSQEAENQPQHFGDGTRLSIL.

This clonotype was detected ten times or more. The CDR3 reads CASSLDRGGNSPLHF. The DNA of the CDR3 is TGTGCCAGCAGTTTAGACAGGGGAGGTAATTCACCCCTCCACTTT. The rearrangement links TRBV27 to TRBJ1-6; 8 positions match TRBD1. CDR3 size: 15 residues. Germline values: CDR1 MNHEY, CDR2 SMNVEV (reference sequence). J lost 6 bases, V lost 2 bases, and 3 bases had no gene match.

CDR3 amino acids: CASSRRQGLLAFF. The DNA for the CDR3 is TGTGCCAGCAGTCGGCGGCAGGGTCTGCTCGCTTTCTTT. V is TRBV12-3 or TRBV12-4 and J is TRBJ1-1; D is perhaps TRBD1 (5 bases). The CDR3 covers 13 residues. V was pared by 5 bases and J by 11 bases, with 18 bases between.

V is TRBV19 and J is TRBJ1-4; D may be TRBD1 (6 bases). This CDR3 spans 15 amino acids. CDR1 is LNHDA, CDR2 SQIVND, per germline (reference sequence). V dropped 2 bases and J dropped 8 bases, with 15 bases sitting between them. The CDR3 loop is CASSIIRGSGEKLFF. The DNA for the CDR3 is TGTGCCAGTAGTATAATCAGGGGTTCTGGAGAAAAACTGTTTTTT. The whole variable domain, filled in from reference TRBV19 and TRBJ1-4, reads DGGITQSPKYLFRKEGQNVTLSCEQNLNHDAMYWYRQDPGQGLRLIYYSQIVNDFQKGDIAEGYSVSREKKESFPLTVTSAQKNPTAFYLCASSIIRGSGEKLFFGSGTQLSVL.

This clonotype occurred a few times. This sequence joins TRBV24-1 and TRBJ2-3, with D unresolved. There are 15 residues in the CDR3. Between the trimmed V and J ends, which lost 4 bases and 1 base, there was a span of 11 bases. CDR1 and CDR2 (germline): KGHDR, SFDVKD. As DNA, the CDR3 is TGTGCCACCAGTGAGACCTTCCCTGGCACAGATACGCAGTATTTT. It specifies CATSETFPGTDTQYF.

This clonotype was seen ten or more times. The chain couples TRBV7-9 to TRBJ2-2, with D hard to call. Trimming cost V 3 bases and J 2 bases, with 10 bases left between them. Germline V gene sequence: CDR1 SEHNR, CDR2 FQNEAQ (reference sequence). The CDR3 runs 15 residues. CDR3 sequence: CASSLFSRNTGELFF. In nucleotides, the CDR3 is TGTGCCAGCAGCTTGTTCAGTCGAAACACCGGGGAGCTGTTTTTT.

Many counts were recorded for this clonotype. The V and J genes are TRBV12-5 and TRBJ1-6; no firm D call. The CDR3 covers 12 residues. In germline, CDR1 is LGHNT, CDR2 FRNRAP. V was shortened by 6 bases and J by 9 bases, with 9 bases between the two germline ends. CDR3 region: CASGATSSPLHF. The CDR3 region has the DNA TGTGCTAGTGGCGCGACTTCTTCACCCCTCCACTTT.

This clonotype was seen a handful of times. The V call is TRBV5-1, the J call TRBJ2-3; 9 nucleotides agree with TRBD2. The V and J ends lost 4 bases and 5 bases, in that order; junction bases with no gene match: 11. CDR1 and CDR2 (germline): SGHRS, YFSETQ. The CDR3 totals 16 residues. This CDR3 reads CASSPGLALFKDTQYF. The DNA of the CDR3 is TGCGCCAGCAGCCCGGGACTAGCCCTGTTCAAAGATACGCAGTATTTT.

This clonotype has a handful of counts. Written as DNA, the CDR3 is TGTGCCAGGAGATCCGGGACTAGCGGGGGCCTCCAAGAGACCCAGTACTTC. Translation gives CARRSGTSGGLQETQYF. The chain uses TRBV19 and TRBJ2-5, with TRBD2 identical over 14 bases. The CDR3 spans 17 residues. The V gene end was trimmed by 9 bases and the J gene end by 1 base; junction bases not matched to a gene: 10. Germline CDR1 and CDR2: LNHDA and SQIVND (reference sequence).

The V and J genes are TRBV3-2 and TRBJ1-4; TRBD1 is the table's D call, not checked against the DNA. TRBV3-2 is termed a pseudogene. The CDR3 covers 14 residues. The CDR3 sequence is CASSPDRANEKLFF. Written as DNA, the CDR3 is TGTGCCAGCAGCCCGGACAGGGCTAATGAAAAACTGTTTTTT.

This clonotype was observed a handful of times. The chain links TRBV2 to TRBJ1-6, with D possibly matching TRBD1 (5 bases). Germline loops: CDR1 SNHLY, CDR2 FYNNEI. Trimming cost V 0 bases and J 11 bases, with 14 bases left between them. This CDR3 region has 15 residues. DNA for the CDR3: TGTGCCAGCAGTGAAGCGCCAGAGAGGGGAACACCCCTCCACTTT. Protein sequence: CASSEAPERGTPLHF.

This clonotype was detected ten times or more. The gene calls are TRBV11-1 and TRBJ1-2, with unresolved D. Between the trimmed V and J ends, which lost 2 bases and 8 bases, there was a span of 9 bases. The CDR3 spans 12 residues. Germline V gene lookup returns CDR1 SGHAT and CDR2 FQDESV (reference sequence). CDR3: CASSLRAGGYTF. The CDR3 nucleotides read TGTGCCAGCAGCTTAAGGGCAGGAGGCTACACCTTC.